This is a list of T cell receptor beta chains from one sample in a study of T cells in Graves' hyperthyroidism and ophthalmopathy. TCRdb reprocessed the multiplex PCR reads with MiXCR, giving one entry per CDR3 protein. The sample yields roughly 580,000 distinct CDR3 sequences, just over 45% seen once. Input material: peripheral blood or thyroid tissue (not recorded which). The source is a woman younger than 30 with Graves' hyperthyroidism. Each CDR3 is given with its conserved first and last residue. Each record gives: V gene, J gene, D gene, clone size, CDR3 DNA, CDR3 protein. The D gene is left open where the match is weak. Only part of the rows carry a size: once, few, many, or a class if the clone is expanded.

v_call: TRBV5-1; j_call: TRBJ2-6; d_call: -; clone_size: -; cdr3_nt: TGCGCCAGCAGGAAGGACACCGGGGTCTCTGGGGCCAACGTCCTGACTTTC; cdr3_aa: CASRKDTGVSGANVLTF
v_call: TRBV9; j_call: TRBJ1-4; d_call: -; clone_size: -; cdr3_nt: TGTGCCAGCAGCGTAGAGGGGGGCCTGGAAAAACTGTTTTTT; cdr3_aa: CASSVEGGLEKLFF
v_call: TRBV9; j_call: TRBJ1-2; d_call: -; clone_size: few; cdr3_nt: TGTGCCAGCAGCCCGCCGACGGGATTCGCGCATATATATGGCTACACCTTC; cdr3_aa: CASSPPTGFAHIYGYTF
v_call: TRBV6-5; j_call: TRBJ2-7; d_call: TRBD2; clone_size: few; cdr3_nt: TGTGCCAGCAGTTACGGGCCTAGCGGAATTAGCTCCTACGAGCAGTACTTC; cdr3_aa: CASSYGPSGISSYEQYF
v_call: TRBV7-9; j_call: TRBJ2-5; d_call: -; clone_size: many; cdr3_nt: TGTGCCAGCAGCCAAACAGGGGAGGAAGAGACCCAGTACTTC; cdr3_aa: CASSQTGEEETQYF
v_call: TRBV7-8; j_call: TRBJ2-7; d_call: -; clone_size: -; cdr3_nt: TGTGCCAGCAGCTTGGTGGCGCAAGAGTCCTACGAGCAGTACTTC; cdr3_aa: CASSLVAQESYEQYF
v_call: TRBV7-2; j_call: TRBJ2-7; d_call: TRBD2; clone_size: few; cdr3_nt: TGTGCCAGCAGCTTGGGACTAGCTTCGAGCGAGCAGTACTTC; cdr3_aa: CASSLGLASSEQYF
v_call: TRBV25-1; j_call: TRBJ1-2; d_call: -; clone_size: -; cdr3_nt: TGTGCCAGCAGTGAAGTGGGGAGAGCTAACTATGGCTACACCTTC; cdr3_aa: CASSEVGRANYGYTF
v_call: TRBV19; j_call: TRBJ1-5; d_call: TRBD1; clone_size: once; cdr3_nt: TGTGCCTGGAATTGGGACAGGGGTCAGCCCCAGCATTTT; cdr3_aa: CAWNWDRGQPQHF
v_call: TRBV25-1; j_call: TRBJ2-7; d_call: TRBD1; clone_size: -; cdr3_nt: TGTGCCAGCAGTGACAGGGGGCGATCCTACGAGCAGTACTTC; cdr3_aa: CASSDRGRSYEQYF
v_call: TRBV2; j_call: TRBJ2-7; d_call: -; clone_size: -; cdr3_nt: TGTGCCAGCAGTGAAGAGGGCGGCAGCCCCTACTACGAGCAGTACTTC; cdr3_aa: CASSEEGGSPYYEQYF
v_call: TRBV11-2; j_call: TRBJ1-6; d_call: -; clone_size: -; cdr3_nt: TGTGCCAGCACCCCAGGGTTTCCGGAGTATAATTCACCCCTCCACTTT; cdr3_aa: CASTPGFPEYNSPLHF
v_call: TRBV7-2; j_call: TRBJ1-1; d_call: -; clone_size: -; cdr3_nt: TGTGCCAGCAGCCAAGATGGAGTGGACCCCTTAAACACTTCCTTT; cdr3_aa: CASSQDGVDPLNTSF
v_call: TRBV10-3; j_call: TRBJ1-4; d_call: TRBD1; clone_size: -; cdr3_nt: TGTGCCATCAGACCGACAGGGACGGGGGAAAAACTGTTTTTT; cdr3_aa: CAIRPTGTGEKLFF
v_call: TRBV7-9; j_call: TRBJ2-7; d_call: TRBD1; clone_size: -; cdr3_nt: TGTGCCAGCAGCTCCTACAGGGGTAAGGCTACCTACGAGCAGTACTTC; cdr3_aa: CASSSYRGKATYEQYF
v_call: TRBV9; j_call: TRBJ1-2; d_call: TRBD1; clone_size: few; cdr3_nt: TGTGCCAGCAGCGTAAACAGGCAGGGGGACTATGGCTACACCTTC; cdr3_aa: CASSVNRQGDYGYTF
v_call: TRBV15; j_call: TRBJ2-7; d_call: TRBD2; clone_size: many; cdr3_nt: TGTGCCACCAGCAGAGGCCCACCTATGGCGGGAGGGCTGTACGAGCAGTACTTC; cdr3_aa: CATSRGPPMAGGLYEQYF
v_call: TRBV24-1; j_call: TRBJ2-7; d_call: -; clone_size: -; cdr3_nt: TGTGCCACCAGTGAACAGGACCCGGGACGCGACGAGCAGTACTTC; cdr3_aa: CATSEQDPGRDEQYF
v_call: TRBV20-1; j_call: TRBJ2-5; d_call: TRBD2; clone_size: -; cdr3_nt: TGCAGTGCCACCCGCAGGGAGGGGGAGACCCAGTACTTC; cdr3_aa: CSATRREGETQYF
v_call: TRBV7-9; j_call: TRBJ1-3; d_call: TRBD1; clone_size: few; cdr3_nt: TGTGCCAGCAGCCTCATCCGGACAGGAGGAGGAAACACCATATATTTT; cdr3_aa: CASSLIRTGGGNTIYF
v_call: TRBV2; j_call: TRBJ2-5; d_call: TRBD2; clone_size: -; cdr3_nt: TGTGCCAGCAGTGAGAGCGGGAGGGCGAGAGGAGAGACCCAGTACTTC; cdr3_aa: CASSESGRARGETQYF
v_call: TRBV13; j_call: TRBJ1-5; d_call: -; clone_size: -; cdr3_nt: TGTGCCAGCAGCTTATCGTCAGATGGCAATCAGCCCCAGCATTTT; cdr3_aa: CASSLSSDGNQPQHF
v_call: TRBV29-1; j_call: TRBJ2-5; d_call: TRBD1; clone_size: -; cdr3_nt: TGCAGCGTTGGGGGGACAGGGTGGGAGACCCAGTACTTC; cdr3_aa: CSVGGTGWETQYF
v_call: TRBV12-3/TRBV12-4; j_call: TRBJ1-4; d_call: TRBD1; clone_size: -; cdr3_nt: TGTGCCAGCGGACAGGGTACTGAAAAACTGTTTTTT; cdr3_aa: CASGQGTEKLFF
v_call: TRBV9; j_call: TRBJ1-1; d_call: -; clone_size: few; cdr3_nt: TGCGCCAGCAGCCAAGTCGCGGGGATTCCTGAAGCTTTCTTT; cdr3_aa: CASSQVAGIPEAFF
v_call: TRBV7-2; j_call: TRBJ2-2; d_call: -; clone_size: -; cdr3_nt: TGTGCCAGCAGCTTGGGTGGTGACACCGGGGAGCTGTTTTTT; cdr3_aa: CASSLGGDTGELFF
v_call: TRBV7-6; j_call: TRBJ2-5; d_call: -; clone_size: -; cdr3_nt: TGTGCCAGCAGTGAAGCGCGGCAGGGGGGTTTCCAGCCCCAGTACTTC; cdr3_aa: CASSEARQGGFQPQYF
v_call: TRBV29-1; j_call: TRBJ2-7; d_call: -; clone_size: -; cdr3_nt: TGCAGCGTGAGGGACGTTCGCTCCTACGAGCAGTACTTC; cdr3_aa: CSVRDVRSYEQYF
v_call: TRBV29-1; j_call: TRBJ1-2; d_call: -; clone_size: many; cdr3_nt: TGCAGCGTCACAGGAGCTGGCTACACCTTC; cdr3_aa: CSVTGAGYTF
v_call: TRBV7-2; j_call: TRBJ2-7; d_call: -; clone_size: few; cdr3_nt: TGTGCCAGCAGCCCCCCCGGCTTTACCTACGAGCAGTACTTC; cdr3_aa: CASSPPGFTYEQYF
v_call: TRBV10-3; j_call: TRBJ1-1; d_call: -; clone_size: few; cdr3_nt: TGTGCCATCAGTGATGGGACTGAAGCTTTCTTT; cdr3_aa: CAISDGTEAFF
v_call: TRBV7-8; j_call: TRBJ2-5; d_call: -; clone_size: -; cdr3_nt: TGTGCCAGCAGCGCACAGGGATCCGCCAAAAGGTGGACCCAGTACTTC; cdr3_aa: CASSAQGSAKRWTQYF
v_call: TRBV20-1; j_call: TRBJ1-2; d_call: -; clone_size: many; cdr3_nt: TGCAGTGCTAGTTACTATGGCTACACCTTC; cdr3_aa: CSASYYGYTF
v_call: TRBV9; j_call: TRBJ1-2; d_call: -; clone_size: -; cdr3_nt: TGTGCCAGCAGCCATCTCCCGAGGAGTTTGAGCTACACCTTC; cdr3_aa: CASSHLPRSLSYTF
v_call: TRBV7-3; j_call: TRBJ2-7; d_call: TRBD2; clone_size: -; cdr3_nt: TGTGCCAGCAGCCCCGACGGGCGGGAGGGCTACTACGAGCAGTACTTC; cdr3_aa: CASSPDGREGYYEQYF
v_call: TRBV5-1; j_call: TRBJ1-1; d_call: -; clone_size: once; cdr3_nt: TGCGCCAGCGGCAGGGCGAACACTGAAGCTTTCTTT; cdr3_aa: CASGRANTEAFF
v_call: TRBV7-9; j_call: TRBJ2-2; d_call: -; clone_size: -; cdr3_nt: TGTGCCAGCAGCCAAGAAATCGCTAGCAGGAACACCGGGGAGCTGTTTTTT; cdr3_aa: CASSQEIASRNTGELFF
v_call: TRBV7-6; j_call: TRBJ1-4; d_call: -; clone_size: -; cdr3_nt: TGTGCCAGCACCCTGATCGACCCTAATGAAAAACTGTTTTTT; cdr3_aa: CASTLIDPNEKLFF